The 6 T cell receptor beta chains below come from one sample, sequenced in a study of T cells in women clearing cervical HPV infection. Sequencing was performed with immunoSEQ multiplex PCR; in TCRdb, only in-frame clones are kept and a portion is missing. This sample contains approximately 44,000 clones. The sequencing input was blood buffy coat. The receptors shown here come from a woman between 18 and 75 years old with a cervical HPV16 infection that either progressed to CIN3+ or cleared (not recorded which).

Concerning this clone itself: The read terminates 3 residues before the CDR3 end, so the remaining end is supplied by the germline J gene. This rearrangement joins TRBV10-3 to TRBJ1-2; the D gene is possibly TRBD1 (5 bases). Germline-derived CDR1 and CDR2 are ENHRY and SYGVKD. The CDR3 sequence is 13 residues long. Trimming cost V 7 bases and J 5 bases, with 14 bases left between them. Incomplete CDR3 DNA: TGTGCCATCACCGGGGGGGGTTCATATGGC. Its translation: CAITGGGSYG. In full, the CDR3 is CAITGGGSYGYTF.

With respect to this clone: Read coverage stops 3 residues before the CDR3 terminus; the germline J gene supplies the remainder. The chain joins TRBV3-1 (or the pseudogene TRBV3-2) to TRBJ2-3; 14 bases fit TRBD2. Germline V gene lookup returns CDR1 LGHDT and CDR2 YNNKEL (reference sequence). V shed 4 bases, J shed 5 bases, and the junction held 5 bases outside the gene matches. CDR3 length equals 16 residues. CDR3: CASSPKTSGREDTQYF. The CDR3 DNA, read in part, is TGTGCCAGCAGCCCTAAGACTAGCGGGAGGGAAGATACG.

CDR3 loop: CASSDRSPGGWSTDTQYF. The CDR3 DNA, read in part, is TGCGCCAGCAGTGACCGATCCCCTGGGGGCTGGAGCACAGATACG. The chain recombines TRBV10-1 with TRBJ2-3, with a possible D match to TRBD1 (6 bases). The read comes to an end 3 residues before the CDR3 does, leaving the germline J gene to fill in the end. The V gene lost 3 bases and the J gene lost 0 bases, with 19 bases spanning the gap. This CDR3 region has 18 residues. Germline V gene sequence: CDR1 WNHNN, CDR2 SYGVQD (reference sequence).

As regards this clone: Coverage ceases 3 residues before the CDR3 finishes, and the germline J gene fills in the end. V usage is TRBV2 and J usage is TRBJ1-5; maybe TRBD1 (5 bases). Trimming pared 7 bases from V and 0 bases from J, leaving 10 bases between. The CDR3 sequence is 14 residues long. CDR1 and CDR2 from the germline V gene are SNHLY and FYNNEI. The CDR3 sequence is CASKSGYSNQPQHF. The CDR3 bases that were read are TGTGCCAGCAAATCAGGGTATAGCAATCAGCCC.

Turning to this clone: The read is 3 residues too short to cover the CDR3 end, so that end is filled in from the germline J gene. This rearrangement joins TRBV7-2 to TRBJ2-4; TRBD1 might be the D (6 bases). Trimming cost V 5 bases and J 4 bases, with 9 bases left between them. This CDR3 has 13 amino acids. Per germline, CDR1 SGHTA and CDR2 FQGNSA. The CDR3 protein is CASSPQGKNIQYF. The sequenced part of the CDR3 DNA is TGTGCCAGCAGCCCGCAGGGGAAAAACATT.

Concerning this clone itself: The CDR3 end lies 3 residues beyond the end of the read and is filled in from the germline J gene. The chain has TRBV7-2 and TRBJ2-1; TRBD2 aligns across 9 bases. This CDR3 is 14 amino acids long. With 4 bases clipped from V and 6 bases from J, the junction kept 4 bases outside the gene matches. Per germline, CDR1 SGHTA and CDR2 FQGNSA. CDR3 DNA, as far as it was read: TGTGCCAGCAGCTCGGGACTAGCCTTCAATGAG. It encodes CASSSGLAFNE. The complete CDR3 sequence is CASSSGLAFNEQFF.